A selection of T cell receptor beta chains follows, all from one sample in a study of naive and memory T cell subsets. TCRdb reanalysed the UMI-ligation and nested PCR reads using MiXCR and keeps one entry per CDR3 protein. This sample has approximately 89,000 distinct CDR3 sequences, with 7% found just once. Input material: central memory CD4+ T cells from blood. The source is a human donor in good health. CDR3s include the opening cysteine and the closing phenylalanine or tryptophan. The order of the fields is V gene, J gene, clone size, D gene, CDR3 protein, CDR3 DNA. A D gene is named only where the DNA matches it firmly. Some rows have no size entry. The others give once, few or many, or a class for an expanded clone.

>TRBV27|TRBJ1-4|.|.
CASSQQYLNEKLFF
TGTGCCAGCAGTCAGCAGTATCTCAATGAAAAACTGTTTTTT
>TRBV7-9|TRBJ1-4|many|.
CASSRDATTNEKLFF
TGTGCCAGCAGTCGGGACGCCACAACTAATGAAAAACTGTTTTTT
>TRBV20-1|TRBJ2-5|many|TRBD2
CSARVAGRGALETQYF
TGCAGTGCTAGAGTGGCTGGGCGGGGGGCCCTGGAGACCCAGTACTTC
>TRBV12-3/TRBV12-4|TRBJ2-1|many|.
CASSLAGGRYNEQFF
TGTGCCAGCAGTTTAGCGGGGGGGCGTTACAATGAGCAGTTCTTC
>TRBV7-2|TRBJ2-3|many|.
CASSLASGGDTQYF
TGTGCCAGCAGCTTAGCGTCGGGTGGAGATACGCAGTATTTT
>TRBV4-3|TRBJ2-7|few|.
CASSPERRDGDEQYF
TGCGCCAGCAGCCCCGAACGCCGAGACGGGGACGAGCAGTACTTC
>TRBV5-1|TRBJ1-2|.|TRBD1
CASSLSGQGSSRGYTF
TGCGCCAGCAGCTTGAGTGGACAGGGGTCTAGCCGCGGCTACACCTTC
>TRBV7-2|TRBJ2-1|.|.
CASSLVGRESDEQFF
TGTGCCAGCAGCTTAGTAGGAAGGGAAAGTGATGAGCAGTTCTTC
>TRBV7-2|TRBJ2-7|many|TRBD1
CASCRETGGYEQYF
TGTGCCAGCTGTCGAGAGACAGGGGGGTACGAGCAGTACTTC
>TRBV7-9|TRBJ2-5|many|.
CASSLFPSQETQYF
TGTGCCAGCAGCTTATTCCCCAGCCAAGAGACCCAGTACTTC
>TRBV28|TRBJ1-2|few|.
CASSSGFPRNYGYTF
TGTGCCAGCAGTTCAGGGTTCCCTCGAAACTATGGCTACACCTTC